Below, 25 T cell receptor beta chains from the same sample are listed, as sequenced in a study of siplizumab effects on memory and regulatory T cells. Here immunoSEQ multiplex PCR was the method, and the copy in TCRdb shows in-frame clones only, minus some. Among 80,000 to 95,000 clones, 85% to 95% were seen once, and the ten largest hold about 18%. Sequencing was performed on CD8+ T cells sorted from blood. The receptors come from a human donor in good health.

The gene calls are TRBV11-2 and TRBJ2-1; D is uncertain. Germline CDR1 is SGHAT and CDR2 is FQNNGV. The CDR3 has 13 amino acids. The germline V and J ends were trimmed by 5 bases and 4 bases, with 9 bases remaining between them. CDR3 region: CASSEDLYNEQFF. The DNA for the CDR3 is TGTGCCAGCAGCGAAGACCTTTACAATGAGCAGTTCTTC.

The gene calls are TRBV19 and TRBJ2-1; 8 bases line up with TRBD2. With V trimmed by 2 bases and J by 7 bases, 10 bases remained unmatched. The germline V gene encodes CDR1 LNHDA and CDR2 SQIVND (reference sequence). The CDR3 extends over 16 amino acids. CDR3 bases: TGTGCCAGTAGTATATTTGGGCTAGCGGGTAGGAATGAGCAGTTCTTC. Its translation: CASSIFGLAGRNEQFF.

The chain employs TRBV7-9 and TRBJ2-3; 12 nucleotides match TRBD2. The CDR3 is 16 residues long. Germline-derived CDR1 and CDR2 are SEHNR and FQNEAQ (reference sequence). V lost 5 bases, J lost 5 bases, and 8 bases stayed unmatched. CDR3 bases: TGTGCCAGCAGCCCCCGACTAGCGGGAGCCGAAGATACGCAGTATTTT. Translated, it gives CASSPRLAGAEDTQYF.

CDR3 residues: CASSSDRNTEAFF. The CDR3 bases are TGTGCCAGCAGCTCAGACAGGAACACTGAAGCTTTCTTT. This chain connects TRBV7-9 to TRBJ1-1; D might be TRBD1 (5 bases). This CDR3 is built from 13 residues. Trimming removed 4 bases at V and 1 base at J, with 7 bases between. The V gene's germline CDR1 is SEHNR and CDR2 FQNEAQ (reference sequence).

DNA for the CDR3: TGTGCCACCAGCAGTCGATGGACTAGCGGGACCTACACCGGGGAGCTGTTTTTT. Translating gives CATSSRWTSGTYTGELFF. This chain connects TRBV15 to TRBJ2-2, with 12 bases fitting TRBD2. The junction had 8 bases not matched to a gene; V was cut back by 3 bases and J by 3 bases. CDR1 is LNHNV, CDR2 YYDKDF, per germline (reference sequence). This CDR3 contains 18 residues.

The chain carries TRBV6-5 and TRBJ2-7; no clear D. Germline CDR1 and CDR2: MNHEY and SVGAGI. Between the trimmed V and J ends, which lost 0 bases and 3 bases, there was a span of 15 bases. The length of the CDR3 is 16 residues. The CDR3, as DNA: TGTGCCAGCAGTTACTCGACTGGGCAGAAGATCTACGAGCAGTACTTC. Translation gives CASSYSTGQKIYEQYF.

This sequence joins TRBV9 and TRBJ2-7; tentatively, D is TRBD1 or TRBD2 (5 bases each). The length of the CDR3 is 15 residues. V dropped 0 bases and J dropped 3 bases, with 13 bases sitting between them. In germline, CDR1 is SGDLS, CDR2 YYNGEE. The CDR3 is CASSVGGKYSYEQYF. The DNA for the CDR3 is TGTGCCAGCAGCGTAGGGGGGAAGTATAGCTACGAGCAGTACTTC.

V gene TRBV18 combines with J gene TRBJ2-5; either TRBD1 or TRBD2 may supply D (5 bases each). Germline V lookup: CDR1 KGHSH, CDR2 LQKENI. The CDR3 consists of 15 residues. V lost 6 bases, J lost 5 bases, and 19 bases lay in between. The CDR3 nucleotides read TGTGCCAGCTCGCATCCGGGACCGGGCAGGGAGACCCAGTACTTC. Its translation is CASSHPGPGRETQYF.

V and J are TRBV7-9 and TRBJ1-1; TRBD1 is a possible D gene (5 bases). The V gene's germline CDR1 is SEHNR and CDR2 FQNEAQ (reference sequence). This CDR3 has 14 residues. V was clipped by 6 bases and J by 4 bases, with 15 bases between them. CDR3: CASSPPGGGTEAFF. The CDR3 nucleotides are TGTGCCAGCAGTCCCCCGGGGGGGGGCACTGAAGCTTTCTTT.

The chain is built from TRBV7-8 and TRBJ2-4; D gene unclear. The germline CDR1 and CDR2 sequences are SGHVS and FQNEAQ. The CDR3 length is 11 residues. V shed 5 bases and J shed 8 bases, with 7 bases lying between them. The CDR3 nucleotides read TGTGCCAGCAGCCTTGGAGACATTCAGTACTTC. Amino acid sequence: CASSLGDIQYF.

V gene TRBV6-6 combines with J gene TRBJ1-3; a possible D gene is TRBD1 (6 bases). The CDR3 is 14 residues long. Trimming left V 8 bases short and J 3 bases short, with 14 bases between. The V gene's germline CDR1 is MNHNY and CDR2 SVGAGI (reference sequence). Here the CDR3 reads CASWGGAFGNTIYF. In DNA, the CDR3 is TGTGCCAGCTGGGGGGGCGCGTTTGGAAACACCATATATTTT.

The chain is built from TRBV10-2 and TRBJ2-1; 13 nucleotides line up with TRBD2. CDR1 WSHSY and CDR2 SAAADI come from the germline V gene. The V gene end was trimmed by 4 bases and the J gene end by 6 bases; junction bases not matched to a gene: 3. The CDR3 is 15 residues long. The CDR3 spells CASSGTSGSPNEQFF. CDR3 nucleotides: TGCGCCAGCAGTGGGACTAGCGGGAGTCCCAATGAGCAGTTCTTC.

The genes are TRBV7-9 and TRBJ2-2; 7 bases map to TRBD1. The CDR3 has 18 residues. Germline V gene sequence: CDR1 SEHNR, CDR2 FQNEAQ (reference sequence). J lost 6 bases, V lost 5 bases, and 18 bases had no gene match. CDR3 protein: CASSPGPTGLGVSGELFF. The CDR3 region has the DNA TGTGCCAGCAGCCCCGGCCCGACAGGGCTCGGAGTGTCCGGGGAGCTGTTTTTT.

The V call is TRBV4-1, the J call TRBJ2-7, with TRBD1 identical over 7 bases. The V gene's germline CDR1 is MGHRA and CDR2 YSYEKL. The CDR3 loop spans 15 amino acids. V trimming: 1 base; J trimming: 5 bases; junction bases outside the gene matches: 8. The CDR3 bases are TGCGCCAGCAGCCAAGTCACAGGGGCCGGCCACGAGCAGTACTTC. Translation: CASSQVTGAGHEQYF.

V and J are TRBV4-2 and TRBJ2-3, with 10 bases identical to TRBD2. CDR1 and CDR2 from the germline V gene are LGHNA and YNFKEQ. This CDR3 is 17 amino acids long. The junction had 10 bases not matched to a gene; V was cut back by 3 bases and J by 4 bases. CDR3: CASSQKSSGSIADTQYF. For the CDR3, the DNA is TGTGCCAGCAGCCAGAAGTCTAGCGGGAGTATCGCAGATACGCAGTATTTT.

V gene TRBV6-6 combines with J gene TRBJ1-1; no clear D. V lost 2 bases and J lost 8, with 12 bases in between. This CDR3 has 13 residues. Looked up from germline, CDR1 is MNHNY and CDR2 is SVGAGI (reference sequence). As DNA, the CDR3 is TGTGCCAGCAGTTACGCTTATTCTGGGGAAGCTTTCTTT. Translated, it gives CASSYAYSGEAFF.

This rearrangement joins TRBV30 to TRBJ1-1; no clear D. The V and J ends lost 0 bases and 9 bases respectively, with 14 bases between them. CDR1 GTSNPN and CDR2 SVGIG come from the germline V gene (reference sequence). This CDR3 spans 13 amino acids. The CDR3 DNA sequence: TGTGCCTGGAGTGTCGGGGTTGAAGCTCAAGCTTTCTTT. This encodes CAWSVGVEAQAFF.

This clone came up once. The V gene is TRBV29-1, the J gene TRBJ1-2; no clear D. Germline V gives CDR1 SQVTM, CDR2 ANQGSEA. The ends were cut back, 0 bases at V and 3 bases at J, with 11 bases in the middle. This CDR3 is built from 14 residues. For the CDR3, the DNA is TGCAGCGTTGAAGATCGTCCAGATGACTATGGCTACACCTTC. Its translation is CSVEDRPDDYGYTF.

This clone was seen only once. The chain combines TRBV5-1 with TRBJ2-1; TRBD2 matches at 10 bases. The CDR3 spans 14 residues. V was pared by 0 bases and J by 8 bases, with 2 bases of the junction left unmatched. The germline CDR1 and CDR2 sequences are SGHRS and YFSETQ. CDR3 coding DNA: TGCGCCAGCAGCTTGGCTAGCGGGAGATATGAGCAGTTCTTC. This translates into CASSLASGRYEQFF.

J is TRBJ2-5 and V is TRBV5-6, with a possible D match to TRBD1 (6 bases). The ends were cut back, 4 bases at V and 6 bases at J, with 22 bases in the middle. The germline gives CDR1 SGHDT, CDR2 YYEEEE. CDR3 size: 16 residues. CDR3 residues: CASSREKEGVRQTQYF. The CDR3 bases are TGTGCCAGCAGCCGGGAAAAAGAGGGGGTGCGGCAGACCCAGTACTTC.

The chain recombines TRBV5-6 with TRBJ2-1; 7 nucleotides match TRBD2. V trimming: 2 bases; J trimming: 5 bases; junction bases outside the gene matches: 10. The germline V gene has CDR1 SGHDT and CDR2 YYEEEE. The length of the CDR3 is 16 residues. This CDR3 reads CASSLEISGFHNEQFF. CDR3 DNA: TGTGCCAGCAGCTTAGAGATTAGCGGGTTCCACAATGAGCAGTTCTTC.

Ten or more counts support this clone. The genes are TRBV19 and TRBJ1-1; the D gene is possibly TRBD1 (5 bases). The CDR3 consists of 12 residues. Looked up from germline, CDR1 is LNHDA and CDR2 is SQIVND (reference sequence). Deletions cut 8 bases from V and 6 bases from J, with 13 bases between. Written as DNA, the CDR3 is TGTGCCAGTGGGGGGAGGTCCGCTGAAGCTTTCTTT. This encodes CASGGRSAEAFF.

The rearrangement uses TRBV7-6 and TRBJ2-5; TRBD2 agrees at 9 bases. The ends lost 5 bases at V and 5 bases at J; junction bases unmatched: 18. The CDR3 runs 18 residues. Germline V CDR1 and CDR2: SGHVS, FNYEAQ. The CDR3 sequence: CASSHPRIAGELSETQYF. DNA for the CDR3: TGTGCCAGCAGCCACCCCAGGATAGCGGGAGAGTTGTCCGAGACCCAGTACTTC.

The chain uses TRBV11-2 and TRBJ2-7, with D unclear. V was cut by 1 base and J by 0 bases, with 7 bases left in between. CDR3 length: 14 residues. CDR1 and CDR2 (germline): SGHAT, FQNNGV. The CDR3 here is CASSLVGFSYEQYF. CDR3 DNA sequence: TGTGCCAGCAGCTTAGTCGGTTTCTCCTACGAGCAGTACTTC.

The chain couples TRBV5-1 to TRBJ2-7; TRBD2 agrees at 7 bases. Trimming took 4 bases from V and 5 from J; bases not matched to a gene: 3. Germline CDR1 SGHRS, CDR2 YFSETQ. The CDR3 spans 12 residues. CDR3 region: CASSATSDEQYF. The CDR3 DNA reads TGCGCCAGCAGCGCCACTAGCGACGAGCAGTACTTC.